This T cell receptor (beta chain) was identified in a study of blood T cell repertoires in COVID-19. On the study more broadly: The United States, Italy and Spain were the sources of the acute and convalescent COVID-19 samples.

The protocol was immunoSEQ multiplex PCR, while the TCRdb copy is restricted to in-frame clones and leaves out a portion. The sample shows about 140,000 clones, under 90% of them seen only once. V gave up 3 bases and J gave up 0 bases, with 15 bases separating them. The length of the CDR3 is 17 residues. Germline V lookup: CDR1 LNHDA, CDR2 SQIVND (reference sequence). The receptor was isolated from a man in his 70s who had recovered from COVID-19. Specimen: peripheral blood. The chain combines TRBV19 with TRBJ2-1; D is perhaps TRBD2 (5 bases). Here the CDR3 DNA reads TGTGCCAGTAGTATCCCCGGAAGTCTAGCCTCCTACAATGAGCAGTTCTTC. This translates into CASSIPGSLASYNEQFF.